This entry is about one TCR beta chain. Antigen: not known. High-throughput TCR beta sequencing covered peripheral CD8+ and CD4+ T cells. The RNA input was about 0.5 to 1 ug, and it was reverse transcribed with random hexamers. With immunoSEQ multiplex PCR, TCR beta CDR3 was amplified across 54 Vbeta and 13 Jbeta. TCRdb reanalysed the immunoSEQ multiplex PCR reads using MiXCR and keeps one entry per CDR3 protein. The sample comprises 150,000 to 200,000 distinct CDR3 sequences, around 94% of which are singletons, and roughly 0.13% rests with the top ten. This CDR3 comprises 16 residues. CDR1 SQVTM and CDR2 ANQGSEA come from the germline V gene. Trimming stripped 4 bases from V and 2 bases from J, with 20 bases between. This entry is derived from a study of CD8 T cells in Susac syndrome. General study points: Regarding the TCR sequencing and HLA analysis, the study admitted that a relatively small number of individuals were involved.

This receptor was taken from a human donor in good health. The chain carries TRBV29-1 and TRBJ2-5, with D possibly being TRBD1 (5 bases). Sequences were obtained from CD4+ T cells from PBMCs. In nucleotides, the CDR3 is TGCAGCGTTGGGGGCCCCGGCTATTCTAGACAAGAGACCCAGTACTTC. It codes for CSVGGPGYSRQETQYF.